One sample yielded the 14 T cell receptor beta chains listed below, sequenced in a study of regulatory T cells in long-lasting Graves disease. With iRepertoire HTBI primers and Arm-PCR of CDR3 regions, TCR beta libraries were built. Each CDR3 protein is one row after TCRdb ran MiXCR on the multiplex PCR reads. The sample lists approximately 480,000 distinct CDR3 sequences, 15% to 20% occurring once. Time point denoted: newly diagnosed GD, antithyroid drugs for less than 3 months. Scientists built the TCR library using RNA that was extracted from PBMCs. This sample also belongs to another study, concerning T cells in Graves' hyperthyroidism and ophthalmopathy.

The specimen was peripheral blood mononuclear cells (PBMCs), collected at new diagnosis, from a patient treated with antithyroid drugs. The receptors stem from a man between 40 and 49 years old with Graves disease.

For this clonotype: A read error likely explains this, since a far larger clone differs by one base. The chain recombines TRBV11-2 with TRBJ2-1, with 8 positions matching TRBD2. Trimming took 2 bases from V and 10 from J; bases not matched to a gene: 7. The CDR3 sequence is 14 residues long. CDR1 SGHAT and CDR2 FQNNGV come from the germline V gene. The DNA for the CDR3 is TGTGCCAGCAGCTTAATTGGCCCGGGGGGGGAGCAGTTCTTC. Its translation: CASSLIGPGGEQFF.

The J gene is TRBJ1-5, the V gene TRBV5-1; 9 bases fit TRBD1. Germline-derived CDR1 and CDR2 are SGHRS and YFSETQ. This CDR3 is 15 amino acids long. Trimming took 0 bases from V and 4 from J; bases not matched to a gene: 2. The CDR3 DNA reads TGCGCCAGCAGCTTGGGGACAGGGGATAATCAGCCCCAGCATTTT. Translated: CASSLGTGDNQPQHF.

This clonotype was found a few times. This chain joins TRBV10-3 and TRBJ2-7; D uncertain. Per the germline V gene, CDR1 is ENHRY and CDR2 is SYGVKD. The CDR3 loop spans 11 amino acids. Trimming removed 4 bases from V and 5 bases from J, with 6 bases in between. CDR3: CAISVGDEQYF. The DNA of the CDR3 is TGTGCCATCAGTGTTGGGGACGAGCAGTACTTC.

This chain connects TRBV6-1 to TRBJ2-7; 7 bases are shared with TRBD2. Germline V CDR1 and CDR2: MNHNS, SASEGT. The CDR3 is made up of 16 amino acids. V shed 4 bases, J shed 4 bases, and the junction held 13 bases outside the gene matches. The CDR3 DNA follows: TGTGCCAGCAGTGCCATCCTGTCCCTAGCGGATTACGAGCAGTACTTC. Encoded protein: CASSAILSLADYEQYF.

V usage is TRBV5-1 and J usage is TRBJ2-3; D may match TRBD1 or TRBD2 (6 bases each). V was shortened by 4 bases and J by 3 bases, with 12 bases between the two germline ends. Germline CDR1 is SGHRS and CDR2 is YFSETQ. The CDR3 covers 14 residues. CDR3 region: CASSQGTGTDTQYF. CDR3 nucleotide sequence: TGCGCCAGCAGCCAGGGGACTGGGACAGATACGCAGTATTTT.

This clonotype was found many times. The rearrangement uses TRBV7-8 and TRBJ2-7, with D perhaps TRBD1 or TRBD2 (5 bases each). The germline V gene encodes CDR1 SGHVS and CDR2 FQNEAQ. This CDR3 is built from 16 residues. V lost 1 base, J lost 2 bases, and 15 bases lay in between. In DNA form, the CDR3 reads TGTGCCAGCAGCTTAGTCTCCGGGACCACAACCTACGAGCAGTACTTC. Translating gives CASSLVSGTTTYEQYF.

This clonotype was observed at least ten times. The chain is built from TRBV2 and TRBJ2-7, with D possibly TRBD1 on 5 matching bases. Between the trimmed V and J ends, which lost 3 bases and 6 bases, there was a span of 6 bases. The CDR3 totals 11 residues. Per germline, CDR1 SNHLY and CDR2 FYNNEI. CDR3 DNA: TGTGCCAGCAGTGACCAGGGCGAGCAGTACTTC. Its protein product is CASSDQGEQYF. Together with reference TRBV2 and TRBJ2-7, the CDR3 gives the full variable domain: EPEVTQTPSHQVTQMGQEVILRCVPISNHLYFYWYRQILGQKVEFLVSFYNNEISEKSEIFDDQFSVERPDGSNFTLKIRSTKLEDSAMYFCASSDQGEQYFGPGTRLTVT.

In the case of this clonotype: One base away lies a much larger clone, so this may be a sequencing read error. The chain joins TRBV7-2 to TRBJ2-7; 13 bases fit TRBD2. This CDR3 region has 21 residues. Trimming at V came to 1 base and at J to 7 bases, leaving 22 bases not matched to a gene. In germline, CDR1 is SGHTA, CDR2 FQGNSA. The CDR3 DNA reads as TGTGCCAGCAGCTTAGGGTCAGGCAGAGGACTAGCGGGAGCCTCCTACAATGAGCAGTACTTC. Its translation is CASSLGSGRGLAGASYNEQYF.

This clonotype was detected many times. The chain uses TRBV28 and TRBJ2-1, with D unclear. The CDR3 has 12 amino acids. Trimming removed 6 bases from V and 0 bases from J, with 3 bases in between. Germline lookup yields CDR1 MDHEN and CDR2 SYDVKM. CDR3 sequence: CASSFSYNEQFF. The CDR3 nucleotides read TGTGCCAGCAGCTTCTCCTACAATGAGCAGTTCTTC.

The chain has TRBV29-1 and TRBJ2-7, with 9 bases lining up with TRBD1. This CDR3 has 14 residues. J was trimmed by 5 bases and V by 6 bases; bases with no gene match: 11. Germline-derived CDR1 and CDR2 are SQVTM and ANQGSEA. CDR3 residues: CSVMIQGARNEQYF. The CDR3 nucleotides read TGCAGCGTCATGATACAGGGGGCGCGAAACGAGCAGTACTTC.

This clonotype was observed a handful of times. The chain joins TRBV5-1 to TRBJ2-7; the D is unclear. The CDR3 has 18 residues. The germline gives CDR1 SGHRS, CDR2 YFSETQ. V was pared by 4 bases and J by 1 base, with 24 bases between. CDR3 sequence (DNA): TGCGCCAGCAGCAATTACCAATCGCTGAGGTCAGGATCCTACGAGCAGTACTTC. Encoded protein: CASSNYQSLRSGSYEQYF.

This clonotype was counted many times. V and J are TRBV28 and TRBJ1-6, with TRBD1 matching over 10 bases. The CDR3 contains 16 residues. The germline V gene encodes CDR1 MDHEN and CDR2 SYDVKM. V gave up 6 bases and J gave up 10 bases; unmatched junction bases: 12. DNA for the CDR3: TGTGCCAGCAGGGAGACGTCGGGACAGGGGTTCTCACCCCTCCACTTT. This codes for CASRETSGQGFSPLHF.

This clonotype has ten or more counts. V is TRBV20-1 and J is TRBJ2-1; D possibly corresponds to TRBD2 (5 bases). The CDR3 contains 14 residues. The V gene's germline CDR1 is DFQATT and CDR2 SNEGSKA (reference sequence). The germline V and J ends were trimmed by 5 bases and 0 bases, with 11 bases remaining between them. CDR3 nucleotides: TGCAGTGCTCAAGCGGAGAGCTCCTACAATGAGCAGTTCTTC. It encodes CSAQAESSYNEQFF.

This chain joins TRBV6-5 and TRBJ1-1; 7 bases map to TRBD1. The CDR3 runs 13 residues. CDR1 is MNHEY and CDR2 is SVGAGI in the germline V gene. Germline trimming cut 4 bases from V and 13 bases from J; bases unmatched to any gene: 12. The CDR3: CASSSRDSMKLFF. The CDR3 DNA follows: TGTGCCAGCAGTTCCCGGGACAGCATGAAGCTTTTCTTT.